Described below is a single T cell receptor beta chain sequence and its context. It has no known antigen specificity. Base qualities are not provided; no much larger clone lies one nucleotide away. Including cysteine and phenylalanine, the CDR3 has 15 amino acids. The only DNA kept is the CDR3, 45 bases in frame from the first base. Trimming costs V 3 bases and J 4 bases, and their ends lie 12 bases apart. Sequences LNHDA (CDR1) and SQIVND (CDR2) are obtained from the germline V gene (reference sequence). This sample was taken from a study of T cells in localized non-small cell lung cancer (dated by TCRdb to the early 2020s). General notes on the study: The study examined T cell repertoires in 200 to 250 patients with early-stage NSCLC and compared tumors with uninvolved tumor-adjacent lungs. The cohort was made up of hundreds of treatment-naive NSCLC patients whose localized lung tumors had been resected. NSCLC patients had a mean age of approximately 66 years, and around 130 were male and about 110 female. On the study overall, not on this receptor specifically: Because the study design was exploratory, TCR variables were selected using unadjusted p-values without false-discovery rate correction. Uninvolved tumor-adjacent lung showed the highest T cell clonality, higher than tumor, which suggests more focused antigenic responses in the uninvolved tumor-adjacent lung. Because multi-region tumor sequencing was not done, intratumor heterogeneity could not be ruled out. A median of 57 of the top 100 tumor clones turned up in the paired uninvolved adjacent lung, and 28 of those clones also ranked among the top 100 of that same adjacent lung. Higher T cell density in blood was associated with longer overall survival, whereas higher clonality in adjacent lung was associated with shorter survival.

The immunoSEQ Assay was used to sequence TCR beta CDR3 regions from DNA. The study's own analysis went as follows. To compute T cell density, TCR beta template counts were normalized to usable DNA, which was estimated by amplifying housekeeping genes. Using the preseqR package, richness was estimated by extrapolating to 120,000 templates for tissue samples and 400,000 templates for PBMC samples. Clonality was defined by subtracting Pielou's evenness from one. To identify tissue-enriched TCRs, differential abundance testing was run on productive amino-acid clonotypes with a minimum total count of 5 and an alpha of 0.1. The Jaccard Index and the Morisita Overlap Index were used to measure repertoire overlap between compartments. GLIPH clustered TCR beta CDR3s with public tetramer-defined viral CDR3s; viral motifs required at least three viral sequences plus V-gene enrichment. TCRdb obtained this table from immuneACCESS and retained in-frame rearrangements with V and J assigned. These tables miss some clones; where compared with another copy, unresolved V genes account for less than half of the shortfall, and the remainder is unexplained. Clone size and V and J calls were adopted from that table, with D and trimming inferred from the DNA. This sample has tens of thousands of clones in its table, and about 88% of those were observed once. About 4% of the sample goes to the ten largest clones.

At diagnosis, tumor, uninvolved tumor-adjacent lung and peripheral blood were collected and then preserved as a mix of FFPE and fresh-frozen material. For TCR repertoire profiling, the blood samples were analyzed as peripheral blood mononuclear cells. This clonotype originated in a man between 18 and 49 years old with stage I lung adenocarcinoma. The rearrangement joined TRBV19 to TRBJ2-2; a confident D gene designation cannot be given. Sequenced material: peripheral blood, taken before any cancer treatment. The nucleotides read TGTGCCAGTAGTATCTTAACAGCCACCACCGGGGAGCTGTTTTTT. Its protein reads: CASSILTATTGELFF.